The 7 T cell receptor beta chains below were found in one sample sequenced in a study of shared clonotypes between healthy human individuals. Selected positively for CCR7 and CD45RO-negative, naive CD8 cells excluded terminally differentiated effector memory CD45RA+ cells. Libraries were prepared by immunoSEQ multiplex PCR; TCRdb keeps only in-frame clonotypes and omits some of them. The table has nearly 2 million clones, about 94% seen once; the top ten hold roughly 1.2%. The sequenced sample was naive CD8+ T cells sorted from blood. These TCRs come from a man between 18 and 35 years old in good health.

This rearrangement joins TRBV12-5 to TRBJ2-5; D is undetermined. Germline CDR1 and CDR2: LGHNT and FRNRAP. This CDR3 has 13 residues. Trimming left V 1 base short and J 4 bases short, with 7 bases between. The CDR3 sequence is CASGLAPLETQYF. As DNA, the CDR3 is TGTGCTAGTGGTTTGGCACCCTTAGAGACCCAGTACTTC.

CDR3 sequence reads: CASSLAGGSTDTQYF. In DNA, the CDR3 is TGTGCCAGCAGCTTAGCGGGGGGAAGCACAGATACGCAGTATTTT. V usage is TRBV11-2 and J usage is TRBJ2-3; 7 bases fit TRBD2. CDR3 size: 15 residues. Per the germline V gene, CDR1 is SGHAT and CDR2 is FQNNGV. Trimming cost V 1 base and J 0 bases; bases outside gene matches: 1.

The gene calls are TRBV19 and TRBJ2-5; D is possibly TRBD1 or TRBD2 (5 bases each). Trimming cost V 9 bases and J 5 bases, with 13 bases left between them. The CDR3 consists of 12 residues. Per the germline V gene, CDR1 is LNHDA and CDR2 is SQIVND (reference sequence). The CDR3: CASLGAEETQYF. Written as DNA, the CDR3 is TGTGCCAGCCTCGGGGCCGAGGAGACCCAGTACTTC.

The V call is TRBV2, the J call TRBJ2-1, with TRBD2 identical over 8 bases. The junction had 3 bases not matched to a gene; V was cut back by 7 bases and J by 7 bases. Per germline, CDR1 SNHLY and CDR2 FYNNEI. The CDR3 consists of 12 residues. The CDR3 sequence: CASIAGRNEQFF. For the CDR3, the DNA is TGTGCCAGCATAGCGGGAAGGAATGAGCAGTTCTTC. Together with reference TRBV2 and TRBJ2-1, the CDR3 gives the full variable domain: EPEVTQTPSHQVTQMGQEVILRCVPISNHLYFYWYRQILGQKVEFLVSFYNNEISEKSEIFDDQFSVERPDGSNFTLKIRSTKLEDSAMYFCASIAGRNEQFFGPGTRLTVL.

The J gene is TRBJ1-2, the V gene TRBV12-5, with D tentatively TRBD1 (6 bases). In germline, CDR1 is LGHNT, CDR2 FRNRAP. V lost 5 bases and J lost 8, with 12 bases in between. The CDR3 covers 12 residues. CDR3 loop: CASGSTGRGYTF. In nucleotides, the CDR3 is TGTGCTAGTGGTAGTACAGGGCGCGGCTACACCTTC.

CDR3 coding DNA: TGTGCCAGCAGTTTTGGGTTGACAGGGTTGGGGTTTGAAGCTGAAGCTTTCTTT. Protein: CASSFGLTGLGFEAEAFF. This chain uses TRBV28 with TRBJ1-1, with 7 positions matching TRBD1. Germline CDR1 MDHEN, CDR2 SYDVKM. The CDR3 has 18 residues. J lost 6 bases, V lost 3 bases, and 19 bases had no gene match.

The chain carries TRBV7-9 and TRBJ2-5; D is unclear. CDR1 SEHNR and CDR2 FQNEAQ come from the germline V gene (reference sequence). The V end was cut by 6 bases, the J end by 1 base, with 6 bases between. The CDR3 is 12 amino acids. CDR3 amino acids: CASRDVQETQYF. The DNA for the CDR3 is TGTGCCAGCAGAGACGTCCAAGAGACCCAGTACTTC.